Following are 25 T cell receptor beta chains from one sample sequenced in a study of OX40 agonist ivuxolimab in advanced cancers. TCRdb keeps only in-frame clones here, not all; method: immunoSEQ multiplex PCR. Of about 43,000 clones listed, around 87% were seen once; the top ten hold more than 12%. The starting material was CD4+ or CD8+ T cells sorted from blood, obtained in a trial of the OX40 agonist ivuxolimab. Every receptor here comes from an adult with an advanced solid tumor such as melanoma, head and neck, liver or kidney cancer.

The gene calls are TRBV15 and TRBJ1-1; no reliable D call. Germline assignment: CDR1 LNHNV and CDR2 YYDKDF (reference sequence). Trimming left V 3 bases short and J 1 base short, with 12 bases between. The CDR3 contains 15 residues. CDR3 sequence reads: CATSSTRGRNTEAFF. CDR3 in DNA: TGTGCCACCAGCAGTACCAGAGGTCGGAACACTGAAGCTTTCTTT.

The genes are TRBV4-1 and TRBJ2-3; possibly TRBD1 or TRBD2 for D (6 bases each). Germline CDR1 and CDR2: MGHRA and YSYEKL. V was pared by 2 bases and J by 2 bases, with 11 bases between. This CDR3 contains 15 residues. The chain's CDR3 is CASSQFGGDTDTQYF. The CDR3 nucleotides are TGCGCCAGCAGCCAATTCGGGGGCGACACAGATACGCAGTATTTT.

J is TRBJ2-1 and V is TRBV28; 8 positions match TRBD1. The trim removed 1 base at V and 3 bases at J, leaving 14 bases unmatched. Looked up from germline, CDR1 is MDHEN and CDR2 is SYDVKM. The CDR3 is made up of 19 amino acids. The CDR3 DNA reads as TGTGCCAGCAGTTTATATTTCGGGGCGGGCGGACAGGGCTACAATGAGCAGTTCTTC. Amino acids: CASSLYFGAGGQGYNEQFF. Drawing the rest from reference TRBV28 and TRBJ2-1, the complete variable domain is DVKVTQSSRYLVKRTGEKVFLECVQDMDHENMFWYRQDPGLGLRLIYFSYDVKMKEKGDIPEGYSVSREKKERFSLILESASTNQTSMYLCASSLYFGAGGQGYNEQFFGPGTRLTVL.

The V call is TRBV7-9, the J call TRBJ2-1; D gene uncertain. V was pared by 2 bases and J by 5 bases, with 10 bases between. The CDR3 totals 14 residues. Germline values: CDR1 SEHNR, CDR2 FQNEAQ (reference sequence). Here the CDR3 reads CASSLLTGDNEQFF. The CDR3 DNA reads as TGTGCCAGCAGCTTATTGACTGGGGACAATGAGCAGTTCTTC.

The rearrangement links TRBV28 to TRBJ2-7; 7 nucleotides align to TRBD1. The trim removed 10 bases at V and 5 bases at J, leaving 8 bases unmatched. CDR1 and CDR2 (germline): MDHEN, SYDVKM. The CDR3 contains 12 residues. This chain's CDR3 is CATELQGNEQYF. The CDR3, as DNA: TGTGCCACGGAATTACAGGGGAACGAGCAGTACTTC.

The rearrangement joins TRBV18 to TRBJ2-5; D gene uncertain. The CDR3 extends over 12 amino acids. Germline V lookup: CDR1 KGHSH, CDR2 LQKENI. V lost 0 bases and J 4 bases, leaving 3 bases between the germline ends. In DNA, the CDR3 is TGTGCCAGCTCACCACCTGCAGAGACCCAGTACTTC. The encoded protein is CASSPPAETQYF.

This chain links TRBV10-2 with TRBJ2-1; D gene ambiguous. The germline gives CDR1 WSHSY, CDR2 SAAADI. V was cut by 4 bases and J by 2 bases, with 12 bases left in between. The CDR3 loop spans 15 amino acids. The CDR3 DNA follows: TGCGCCAGCAGTGTGGTGGCTCAAGCCTACAATGAGCAGTTCTTC. This encodes CASSVVAQAYNEQFF.

CDR3 sequence reads: CASSNRLDGYTF. The CDR3 DNA sequence: TGTGCCAGCAGTAACAGGCTCGATGGCTACACCTTC. V and J are TRBV6-5 and TRBJ1-2; a possible D gene is TRBD1 (5 bases). Trimming removed 5 bases at V and 6 bases at J, with 10 bases between. The CDR3 covers 12 residues. CDR1 is MNHEY, CDR2 SVGAGI, per germline.

This chain joins TRBV5-1 and TRBJ1-2; TRBD1 is a possible D gene (5 bases). The length of the CDR3 is 14 residues. The ends were cut back, 3 bases at V and 5 bases at J, with 14 bases in the middle. Per the germline V gene, CDR1 is SGHRS and CDR2 is YFSETQ. CDR3 amino acids: CASSSYGREYGYTF. CDR3 in DNA: TGCGCCAGCAGCTCGTATGGCAGGGAATATGGCTACACCTTC.

The genes are TRBV28 and TRBJ1-2; D gene unclear. Germline-derived CDR1 and CDR2 are MDHEN and SYDVKM. The V and J ends lost 3 bases and 3 bases respectively, with 5 bases between them. The CDR3 covers 12 residues. The CDR3 bases are TGTGCCAGCAGTTTTTGGGACTATGGCTACACCTTC. Translating gives CASSFWDYGYTF.

V gene TRBV7-9 combines with J gene TRBJ1-1; D not certain. This CDR3 spans 14 amino acids. Looked up from germline, CDR1 is SEHNR and CDR2 is FQNEAQ (reference sequence). The ends were cut back, 0 bases at V and 0 bases at J, with 5 bases in the middle. CDR3 amino acids: CASSLAYVNTEAFF. CDR3 DNA sequence: TGTGCCAGCAGCTTAGCGTACGTGAACACTGAAGCTTTCTTT.

This clone is a singleton in its sample. J is TRBJ2-7 and V is TRBV10-3; 7 bases are shared with TRBD1. CDR3 length: 14 amino acids. The V gene's germline CDR1 is ENHRY and CDR2 SYGVKD. V gave up 6 bases and J gave up 3 bases; unmatched junction bases: 8. The CDR3 sequence: CAIRGAGGIYEQYF. The CDR3 DNA sequence: TGTGCCATCAGGGGGGCAGGGGGAATCTACGAGCAGTACTTC.

This clone was detected only once. The chain uses TRBV4-1 and TRBJ2-5; 13 positions agree with TRBD2. Germline CDR1 and CDR2: MGHRA and YSYEKL. The CDR3 totals 16 residues. V gave up 2 bases and J gave up 4 bases; unmatched junction bases: 4. The CDR3 bases are TGCGCCAGCAGCCAATCACTAGCGGGGGGGAGAGAGACCCAGTACTTC. It yields the protein CASSQSLAGGRETQYF.

The CDR3 nucleotides read TGTGCCAGCAGTTCGTACTTAGGGGGGGCCGGGGAGCTGTTTTTT. This codes for CASSSYLGGAGELFF. The J gene is TRBJ2-2, the V gene TRBV27; D may be TRBD2 (7 bases). The CDR3 totals 15 residues. The germline V gene encodes CDR1 MNHEY and CDR2 SMNVEV (reference sequence). Trimming left V 4 bases short and J 6 bases short, with 15 bases between.

This chain links TRBV28 with TRBJ2-1, with 12 bases identical to TRBD2. V gave up 5 bases and J gave up 4 bases; unmatched junction bases: 3. Germline V gene sequence: CDR1 MDHEN, CDR2 SYDVKM. This CDR3 is built from 15 residues. The CDR3 DNA reads as TGTGCCAGCAGTCAAGGACTAGCGGGGTACAATGAGCAGTTCTTC. This encodes CASSQGLAGYNEQFF.

The rearrangement joins TRBV27 to TRBJ2-7; D is perhaps TRBD2 (6 bases). Deletions cut 5 bases from V and 4 bases from J, with 12 bases between. CDR3 length: 13 amino acids. CDR1 is MNHEY and CDR2 is SMNVEV in the germline V gene (reference sequence). The CDR3 nucleotides read TGTGCCAGCAGTCCTCTGGGAGGATACGAGCAGTACTTC. Amino acids: CASSPLGGYEQYF.

The chain couples TRBV13 to TRBJ1-1, with TRBD1 matching over 10 bases. The CDR3 runs 15 residues. J lost 10 bases, V lost 0 bases, and 8 bases had no gene match. Germline CDR1 PRHDT, CDR2 FYEKMQ (reference sequence). The DNA for the CDR3 is TGTGCCAGCAGCTTAGGAGTGGGACAGGGGCTCTTAGCTTTCTTT. It yields the protein CASSLGVGQGLLAFF.

The chain carries TRBV6-1 and TRBJ2-2; TRBD1 agrees at 9 bases. Germline CDR1 MNHNS, CDR2 SASEGT. CDR3 length equals 17 residues. V dropped 0 bases and J dropped 4; count of bases not matched to a gene: 6. Written as DNA, the CDR3 is TGTGCCAGCAGTGAAGCGTTGGGACAGGGTTTCACCGGGGAGCTGTTTTTT. Its protein product is CASSEALGQGFTGELFF.

The rearrangement links TRBV7-9 to TRBJ1-2; 7 bases are shared with TRBD1. Germline assignment: CDR1 SEHNR and CDR2 FQNEAQ (reference sequence). This CDR3 is built from 18 residues. V trimming: 4 bases; J trimming: 0 bases; junction bases outside the gene matches: 14. The chain's CDR3 is CASSSSWDSVLSNYGYTF. DNA for the CDR3: TGTGCCAGCAGCTCTTCCTGGGACAGCGTACTTTCTAACTATGGCTACACCTTC.

V usage is TRBV9 and J usage is TRBJ2-1; D possibly uses TRBD1 or TRBD2 (6 bases each). Germline CDR1 reads SGDLS; CDR2 reads YYNGEE. The CDR3 contains 15 residues. V was pared by 7 bases and J by 6 bases, with 20 bases between. The CDR3: CASHAGPLGGNEQFF. For the CDR3, the DNA is TGTGCCAGCCACGCGGGGCCCTTAGGGGGCAATGAGCAGTTCTTC.

V gene TRBV9 combines with J gene TRBJ2-5, with D maybe TRBD2 (6 bases). V shed 0 bases and J shed 3 bases, with 12 bases lying between them. Germline CDR1 SGDLS, CDR2 YYNGEE. The length of the CDR3 is 15 residues. Here the CDR3 reads CASSVDRLGEETQYF. CDR3 DNA sequence: TGTGCCAGCAGCGTAGACCGACTAGGGGAAGAGACCCAGTACTTC.

The rearrangement joins TRBV27 to TRBJ2-2; D unresolved. Germline CDR1 MNHEY, CDR2 SMNVEV (reference sequence). V was clipped by 4 bases and J by 0 bases, with 6 bases between them. This CDR3 has 14 residues. CDR3 sequence: CASSSLANTGELFF. The CDR3, as DNA: TGTGCCAGCAGTTCCTTGGCGAACACCGGGGAGCTGTTTTTT.

A remark on this clone: The same CDR3 also results from other DNA sequences found in this sample. This chain uses TRBV19 with TRBJ1-1, with D maybe TRBD1 (5 bases). The germline V gene has CDR1 LNHDA and CDR2 SQIVND (reference sequence). Trimming took 5 bases from V and 3 from J, leaving 7 bases between them. This CDR3 is 12 amino acids long. The CDR3 sequence is CASSGGYTEAFF. The CDR3 DNA is TGTGCCAGTAGTGGGGGGTACACTGAAGCTTTCTTT.

The J gene is TRBJ2-7, the V gene TRBV7-9, with TRBD2 identical over 10 bases. The CDR3 spans 14 residues. Unmatched junction bases numbered 10, after V lost 9 bases and J lost 5 bases. CDR1 is SEHNR, CDR2 FQNEAQ, per germline (reference sequence). The CDR3 bases are TGTGCCAGTCAGACCGGGACTAGCGTTGACGAGCAGTACTTC. Protein product: CASQTGTSVDEQYF.

The rearrangement links TRBV28 to TRBJ2-1; D may be TRBD2 (5 bases). The V end was cut by 8 bases, the J end by 4 bases, with 12 bases between. There are 13 residues in the CDR3. Germline V gives CDR1 MDHEN, CDR2 SYDVKM. The CDR3 sequence is CASASGIYNEQFF. As DNA, the CDR3 is TGTGCCAGCGCGAGCGGAATATACAATGAGCAGTTCTTC.